Below, 23 T cell receptor beta chains from the same sample are listed, as sequenced in a study of blood T cell repertoires in COVID-19. Only in-frame clones appear in the TCRdb table, and some are missing; sequencing was by immunoSEQ multiplex PCR. The sample lists over 300,000 clones, approximately 91% occurring once. The specimen sequenced was PBMCs or T cells enriched from blood (not recorded which). All receptors come from a woman aged 35 to 49 who had recovered from COVID-19.

This clone was seen only once. V is TRBV28 and J is TRBJ1-4; TRBD1 might be the D (5 bases). Germline V CDR1 and CDR2: MDHEN, SYDVKM. The CDR3 has 15 residues. The V and J ends lost 6 bases and 0 bases respectively, with 11 bases between them. CDR3 sequence reads: CASSPDRTTNEKLFF. In DNA, the CDR3 is TGTGCCAGCAGCCCTGACAGAACAACTAATGAAAAACTGTTTTTT.

The chain joins TRBV11-3 to TRBJ2-7, with D unresolved. Trimming pared 6 bases from V and 3 bases from J, leaving 12 bases between. Germline lookup yields CDR1 SGHNT and CDR2 YENEEA. The CDR3 consists of 13 residues. CDR3 protein: CASRRPIFYEQYF. The CDR3 DNA reads as TGTGCCAGCAGGCGGCCTATATTCTACGAGCAGTACTTC.

This rearrangement joins TRBV19 to TRBJ1-1, with 9 bases that match TRBD1. Per the germline V gene, CDR1 is LNHDA and CDR2 is SQIVND (reference sequence). J was trimmed by 3 bases and V by 7 bases; bases with no gene match: 9. The CDR3 consists of 15 residues. As DNA, the CDR3 is TGTGCCAGTACCCCCCGGGACAGGGTTTACACTGAAGCTTTCTTT. Translated, it gives CASTPRDRVYTEAFF.

This clone was detected only a few times. V is TRBV28 and J is TRBJ1-2; 8 nucleotides match TRBD1. The germline CDR1 and CDR2 sequences are MDHEN and SYDVKM. The trim removed 5 bases at V and 6 bases at J, leaving 11 bases unmatched. The CDR3 is 15 residues long. CDR3 bases: TGTGCCAGCAGTCCCCCGAAAATGGACAGGGATGGCTACACCTTC. This codes for CASSPPKMDRDGYTF.

This clone occurred a few times. This chain joins TRBV19 and TRBJ2-7; 15 bases agree with TRBD2. The CDR3 sequence is 16 residues long. The V gene's germline CDR1 is LNHDA and CDR2 SQIVND (reference sequence). The V and J ends lost 5 bases and 1 base, in that order; junction bases with no gene match: 3. For the CDR3, the DNA is TGTGCCAGTAGTGGGACTAGCGGGGGGAGTTCCTACGAGCAGTACTTC. Amino acids: CASSGTSGGSSYEQYF.

The V and J genes are TRBV4-1 and TRBJ1-6, with D possibly TRBD1 on 5 matching bases. Trimming took off 4 bases at V and 4 bases at J, with 11 bases between the two ends. Germline CDR1 MGHRA, CDR2 YSYEKL. This CDR3 spans 15 amino acids. In DNA form, the CDR3 reads TGCGCCAGCAGCCCCGGGGGGATATATAATTCACCCCTCCACTTT. Protein: CASSPGGIYNSPLHF.

The genes are TRBV7-2 and TRBJ2-1; TRBD2 is a possible D gene (5 bases). The ends were cut back, 5 bases at V and 10 bases at J, with 12 bases in the middle. CDR1 is SGHTA, CDR2 FQGNSA, per germline. This CDR3 is 12 amino acids long. The DNA for the CDR3 is TGTGCCAGCAGCCCCACTAGGGAGGAGCAGTTCTTC. It encodes CASSPTREEQFF.

The V call is TRBV13, the J call TRBJ2-3, with 9 bases fitting TRBD2. In germline, CDR1 is PRHDT, CDR2 FYEKMQ (reference sequence). V trimming: 3 bases; J trimming: 2 bases; junction bases outside the gene matches: 9. CDR3 length equals 17 residues. CDR3 residues: CASSLMLAGGLTDTQYF. For the CDR3, the DNA is TGTGCCAGCAGCTTGATGTTGGCGGGGGGGCTCACAGATACGCAGTATTTT.

V usage is TRBV11-3 and J usage is TRBJ2-2, with D perhaps TRBD2 (5 bases). Trimming removed 1 base at V and 7 bases at J, with 7 bases between. The germline gives CDR1 SGHNT, CDR2 YENEEA. The CDR3 runs to 13 residues. The CDR3 bases are TGTGCCAGCAGCTTAGTCAGCGGCGGGGAGCTGTTTTTT. It codes for CASSLVSGGELFF.

This chain joins TRBV6-5 and TRBJ1-2; D gene unclear. Germline V CDR1 and CDR2: MNHEY, SVGAGI. This CDR3 spans 12 amino acids. Trimming shortened V by 4 bases and J by 5 bases, and 8 bases separated the two germline ends. The CDR3 coding sequence is TGTGCCAGCAGTTCCGACACTTATGGCTACACCTTC. Translated: CASSSDTYGYTF.

This sequence joins TRBV7-8 and TRBJ2-1; 11 bases map to TRBD2. The CDR3 extends over 14 amino acids. Germline lookup yields CDR1 SGHVS and CDR2 FQNEAQ. V shed 2 bases, J shed 9 bases, and the junction held 3 bases outside the gene matches. The DNA for the CDR3 is TGTGCCAGCAGCTTATTAGCGGGGGGGCGTGAGCAGTTCTTC. Its translation: CASSLLAGGREQFF.

This rearrangement joins TRBV3-1 (or the pseudogene TRBV3-2) to TRBJ1-1, with D perhaps TRBD1 (5 bases). Trimming pared 0 bases from V and 5 bases from J, leaving 10 bases between. Germline V CDR1 and CDR2: LGHDT, YNNKEL (reference sequence). The CDR3 loop spans 14 amino acids. CDR3 amino acids: CASSQEVRGTEAFF. The CDR3, as DNA: TGTGCCAGCAGCCAAGAGGTTCGGGGGACTGAAGCTTTCTTT.

The rearrangement links TRBV11-2 to TRBJ1-2; D is unresolved. Germline CDR1 SGHAT, CDR2 FQNNGV. Trimming pared 1 base from V and 1 base from J, leaving 10 bases between. The CDR3 extends over 15 amino acids. The CDR3 sequence is CASSLVAAVNYGYTF. The CDR3 DNA sequence: TGTGCCAGCAGCTTAGTCGCGGCGGTTAACTATGGCTACACCTTC. Based on the CDR3 plus reference TRBV11-2 and TRBJ1-2, the full variable domain is EAGVAQSPRYKIIEKRQSVAFWCNPISGHATLYWYQQILGQGPKLLIQFQNNGVVDDSQLPKDRFSAERLKGVDSTLKIQPAKLEDSAVYLCASSLVAAVNYGYTFGSGTRLTVV.

In its sample, this clone was seen once. J is TRBJ1-5 and V is TRBV28; D might be TRBD1 (6 bases). Trimming removed 8 bases at V and 3 bases at J, with 14 bases between. This CDR3 has 14 residues. Germline CDR1 and CDR2: MDHEN and SYDVKM. The CDR3 DNA is TGTGCCAGCTCCGGTAGGGGGTCCAATCAGCCCCAGCATTTT. Translation: CASSGRGSNQPQHF.

The chain employs TRBV11-3 and TRBJ2-3; 8 bases are a match to TRBD1. V lost 1 base to trimming and J lost 2 bases; unmatched junction nucleotides: 5. CDR1 and CDR2 (germline): SGHNT, YENEEA. The CDR3 totals 16 residues. The CDR3 bases are TGTGCCAGCAGCTTAGGCGCAGGGGGCGACACAGATACGCAGTATTTT. It is translated as CASSLGAGGDTDTQYF.

In its sample, this clone was seen once. The chain employs TRBV3-1 (or the pseudogene TRBV3-2) and TRBJ2-1; tentative D call: TRBD2 (6 bases). The CDR3 runs 16 residues. Germline lookup yields CDR1 LGHDT and CDR2 YNNKEL (reference sequence). V lost 1 base and J 4 bases, leaving 14 bases between the germline ends. The CDR3 loop reads CASSQVRGGLYNEQFF. The CDR3 coding sequence is TGTGCCAGCAGCCAAGTCCGCGGCGGACTATACAATGAGCAGTTCTTC.

The chain joins TRBV13 to TRBJ2-3; 10 nucleotides align to TRBD2. Germline V lookup: CDR1 PRHDT, CDR2 FYEKMQ (reference sequence). Trimming at V came to 8 bases and at J to 4 bases, leaving 6 bases not matched to a gene. This CDR3 is built from 14 residues. CDR3 residues: CASLEAGGPDTQYF. The DNA of the CDR3 is TGTGCCAGCTTGGAAGCGGGAGGGCCAGATACGCAGTATTTT.

This chain connects TRBV18 to TRBJ2-1, with 12 bases lining up with TRBD1. Germline assignment: CDR1 KGHSH and CDR2 LQKENI. The CDR3 spans 14 residues. V gave up 3 bases and J gave up 8 bases; unmatched junction bases: 2. CDR3 in amino acids: CASSPGTGGDEQFF. CDR3 in DNA: TGTGCCAGCTCACCCGGGACAGGGGGCGATGAGCAGTTCTTC.

The CDR3 here is CASSMGGEKLFF. Written as DNA, the CDR3 is TGTGCCAGTAGTATGGGAGGTGAAAAACTGTTTTTT. The chain carries TRBV19 and TRBJ1-4; D not resolved. This CDR3 is 12 amino acids long. The germline V gene has CDR1 LNHDA and CDR2 SQIVND (reference sequence). Trimming pared 3 bases from V and 7 bases from J, leaving 6 bases between.

As DNA, the CDR3 is TGTGCTAGTGGTACAAGTTGGGGGCAAGGCTCTGGAAACACCATATATTTT. It is translated as CASGTSWGQGSGNTIYF. The J gene is TRBJ1-3, the V gene TRBV12-5; possibly TRBD1 for D (6 bases). The CDR3 totals 17 residues. The germline V and J ends were trimmed by 5 bases and 0 bases, with 17 bases remaining between them. Germline CDR1 is LGHNT and CDR2 is FRNRAP. The whole variable domain, remainder taken from reference TRBV12-5 and TRBJ1-3, is DARVTQTPRHKVTEMGQEVTMRCQPILGHNTVFWYRQTMMQGLELLAYFRNRAPLDDSGMPKDRFSAEMPDATLATLKIQPSEPRDSAVYFCASGTSWGQGSGNTIYFGEGSWLTVV.

The chain uses TRBV18 and TRBJ2-5, with TRBD2 identical over 8 bases. There are 16 residues in the CDR3. The germline V gene has CDR1 KGHSH and CDR2 LQKENI. Trimming at V came to 0 bases and at J to 2 bases, leaving 5 bases not matched to a gene. In DNA, the CDR3 is TGTGCCAGCTCACCACCTTCAGCGGGAGTTCAAGAGACCCAGTACTTC. This codes for CASSPPSAGVQETQYF.

This chain joins TRBV5-4 and TRBJ2-2; tentative D call: TRBD2 (6 bases). V lost 3 bases and J lost 1, with 19 bases in between. This CDR3 comprises 18 residues. Germline-derived CDR1 and CDR2 are SGHNT and YYREEE (reference sequence). The CDR3 DNA reads TGTGCCAGCAGCTGGGGAGGCGGGGCCCTTAAGAACACCGGGGAGCTGTTTTTT. It translates to CASSWGGGALKNTGELFF.

V usage is TRBV29-1 and J usage is TRBJ2-7; 9 nucleotides match TRBD1. Germline CDR1 SQVTM, CDR2 ANQGSEA. Germline trimming cut 2 bases from V and 4 bases from J; bases unmatched to any gene: 6. The CDR3 is made up of 14 amino acids. This CDR3 is CSVELRDREYEQYF. CDR3 coding DNA: TGCAGCGTTGAACTCCGGGACAGGGAGTACGAGCAGTACTTC.